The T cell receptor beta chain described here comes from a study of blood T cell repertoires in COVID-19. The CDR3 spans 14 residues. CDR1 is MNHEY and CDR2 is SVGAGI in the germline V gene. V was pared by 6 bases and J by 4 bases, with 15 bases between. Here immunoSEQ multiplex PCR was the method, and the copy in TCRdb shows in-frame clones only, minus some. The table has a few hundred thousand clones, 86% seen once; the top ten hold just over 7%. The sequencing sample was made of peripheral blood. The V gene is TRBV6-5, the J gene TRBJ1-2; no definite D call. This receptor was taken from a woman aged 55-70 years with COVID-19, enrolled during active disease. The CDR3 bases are TGTGCCAGCAGCAATGATGGGTGGAGCTATGGCTACACCTTC. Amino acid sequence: CASSNDGWSYGYTF.